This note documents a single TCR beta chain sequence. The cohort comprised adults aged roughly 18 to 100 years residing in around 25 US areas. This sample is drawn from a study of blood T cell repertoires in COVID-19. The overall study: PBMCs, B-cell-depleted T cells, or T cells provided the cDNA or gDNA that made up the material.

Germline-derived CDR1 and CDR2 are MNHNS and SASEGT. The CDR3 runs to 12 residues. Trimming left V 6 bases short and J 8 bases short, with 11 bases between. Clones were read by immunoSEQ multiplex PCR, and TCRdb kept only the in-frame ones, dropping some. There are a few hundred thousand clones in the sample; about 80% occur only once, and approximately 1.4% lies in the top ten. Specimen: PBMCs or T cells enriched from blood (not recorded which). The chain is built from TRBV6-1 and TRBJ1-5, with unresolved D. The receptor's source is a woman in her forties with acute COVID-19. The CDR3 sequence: CASRPSGEPQHF. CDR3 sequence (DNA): TGTGCCAGCAGGCCCTCGGGAGAGCCCCAGCATTTT.